The clone carrying this T cell receptor beta chain was recorded a few times. A J-beta primer mix and a sample-barcoded 5' primer were used in a second PCR of about 6 to 12 cycles. TCRdb called the 5' RACE reads again in MiXCR, with one record for every CDR3 protein. The sample records roughly 800,000 distinct CDR3 sequences, around 25% being singletons. The sample comes from a study of blood T cells in healthy people across ages. Germline V gene lookup returns CDR1 SGHTA and CDR2 FQGNSA. Trimming pared 6 bases from V and 5 bases from J, leaving 16 bases between. The CDR3 is 14 residues long. This same sample was also taken into another study, of T cells of mothers and their children. That report adds: Healthy Caucasian mothers, three in number, and their six children were the donors. Mothers gave over 8 million TCR beta CDR3 reads each, and children some 3 million each.

The sequencing sample was made of blood. The V call is TRBV7-2, the J call TRBJ2-5; D is perhaps TRBD2 (6 bases). This TCR was recovered from a boy younger than 18 in good health. In nucleotides, the CDR3 is TGTGCCAGCAGTCCGAGGCCGGGGGAGGAGACCCAGTACTTC. As protein: CASSPRPGEETQYF.